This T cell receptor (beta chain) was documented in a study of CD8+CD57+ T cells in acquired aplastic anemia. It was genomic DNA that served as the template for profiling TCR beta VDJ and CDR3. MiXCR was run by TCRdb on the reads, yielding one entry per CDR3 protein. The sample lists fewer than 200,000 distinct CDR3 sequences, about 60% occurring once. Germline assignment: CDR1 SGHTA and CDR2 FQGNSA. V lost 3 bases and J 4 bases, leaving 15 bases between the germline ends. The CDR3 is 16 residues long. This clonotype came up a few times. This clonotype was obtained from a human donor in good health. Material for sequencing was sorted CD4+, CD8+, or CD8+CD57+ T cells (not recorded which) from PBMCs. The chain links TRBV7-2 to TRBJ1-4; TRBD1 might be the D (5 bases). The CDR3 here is CASSFVSGTSNEKLFF. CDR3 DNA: TGTGCCAGCAGCTTTGTCTCCGGGACTAGTAATGAAAAACTGTTTTTT.